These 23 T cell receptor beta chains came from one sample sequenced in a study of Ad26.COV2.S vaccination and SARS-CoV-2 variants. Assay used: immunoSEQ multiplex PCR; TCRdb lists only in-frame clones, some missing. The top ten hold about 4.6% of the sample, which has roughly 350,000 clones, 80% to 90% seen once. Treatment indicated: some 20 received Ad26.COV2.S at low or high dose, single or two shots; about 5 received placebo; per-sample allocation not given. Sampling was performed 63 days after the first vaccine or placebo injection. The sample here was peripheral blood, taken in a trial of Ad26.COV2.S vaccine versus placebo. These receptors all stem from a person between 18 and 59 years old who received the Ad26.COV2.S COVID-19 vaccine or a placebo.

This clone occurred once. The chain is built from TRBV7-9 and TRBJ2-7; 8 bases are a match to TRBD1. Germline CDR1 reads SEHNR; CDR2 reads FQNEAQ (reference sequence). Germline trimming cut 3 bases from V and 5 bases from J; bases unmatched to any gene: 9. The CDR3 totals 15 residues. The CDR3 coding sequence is TGTGCCAGCAGCTTTTGGGGCACAGGGGGAGACGAGCAGTACTTC. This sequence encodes CASSFWGTGGDEQYF.

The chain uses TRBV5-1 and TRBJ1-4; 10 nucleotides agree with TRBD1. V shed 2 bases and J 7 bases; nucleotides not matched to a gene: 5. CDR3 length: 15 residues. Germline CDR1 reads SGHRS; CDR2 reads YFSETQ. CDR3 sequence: CASSFSRTGGEKLFF. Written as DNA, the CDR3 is TGCGCCAGCAGCTTTTCGAGGACAGGGGGTGAAAAACTGTTTTTT.

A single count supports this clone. The CDR3 sequence: CSARDRVVGETQYF. As DNA, the CDR3 is TGCAGCGCCCGCGACAGGGTGGTTGGAGAGACCCAGTACTTC. V and J are TRBV29-1 and TRBJ2-5, with 7 positions matching TRBD1. Germline values: CDR1 SQVTM, CDR2 ANQGSEA. This CDR3 is built from 14 residues. V shed 7 bases and J 4 bases; nucleotides not matched to a gene: 12.

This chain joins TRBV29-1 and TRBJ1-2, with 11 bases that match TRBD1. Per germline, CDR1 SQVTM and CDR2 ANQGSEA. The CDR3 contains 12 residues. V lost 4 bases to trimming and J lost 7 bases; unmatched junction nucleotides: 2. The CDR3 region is CSVGTGGSGYTF. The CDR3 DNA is TGCAGCGTTGGGACAGGGGGCTCTGGCTACACCTTC.

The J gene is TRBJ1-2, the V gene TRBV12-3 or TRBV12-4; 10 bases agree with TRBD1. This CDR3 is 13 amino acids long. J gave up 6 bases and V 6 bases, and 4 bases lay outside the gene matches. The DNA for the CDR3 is TGTGCCAGCAGCTGGGACAGGGGCCATGGCTACACCTTC. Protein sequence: CASSWDRGHGYTF.

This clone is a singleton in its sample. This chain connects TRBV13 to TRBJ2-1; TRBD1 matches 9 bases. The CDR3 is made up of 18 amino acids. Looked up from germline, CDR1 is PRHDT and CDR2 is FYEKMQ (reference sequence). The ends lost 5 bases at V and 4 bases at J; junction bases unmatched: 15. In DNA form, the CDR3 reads TGTGCCAGCAGCCCCTTGAATTCCGGGACAGGGTCGTACAATGAGCAGTTCTTC. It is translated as CASSPLNSGTGSYNEQFF.

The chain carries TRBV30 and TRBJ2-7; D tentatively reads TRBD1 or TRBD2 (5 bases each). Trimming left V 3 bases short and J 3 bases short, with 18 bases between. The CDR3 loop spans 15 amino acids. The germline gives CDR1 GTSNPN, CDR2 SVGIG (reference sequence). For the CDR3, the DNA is TGTGCCTGGAGCGAGGGGACCTCGCCGGGCTACGAGCAGTACTTC. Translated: CAWSEGTSPGYEQYF.

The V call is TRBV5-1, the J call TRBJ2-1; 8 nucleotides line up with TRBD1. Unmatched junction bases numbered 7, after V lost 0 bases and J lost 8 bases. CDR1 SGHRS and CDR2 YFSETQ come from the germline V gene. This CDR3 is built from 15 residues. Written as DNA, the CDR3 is TGCGCCAGCAGCTTGGCAGGGACAGGTTTCGATGAGCAGTTCTTC. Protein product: CASSLAGTGFDEQFF.

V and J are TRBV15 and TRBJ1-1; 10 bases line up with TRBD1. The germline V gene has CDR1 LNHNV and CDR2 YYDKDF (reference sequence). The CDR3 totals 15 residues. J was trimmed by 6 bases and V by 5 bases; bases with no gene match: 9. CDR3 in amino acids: CATSYDRGRGAEAFF. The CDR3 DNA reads TGTGCCACCAGCTATGACAGGGGGCGAGGCGCTGAAGCTTTCTTT.

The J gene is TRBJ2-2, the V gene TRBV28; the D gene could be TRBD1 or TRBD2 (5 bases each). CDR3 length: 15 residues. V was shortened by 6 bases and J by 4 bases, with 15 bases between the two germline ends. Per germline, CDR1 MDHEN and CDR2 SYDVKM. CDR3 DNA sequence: TGTGCCAGCAGCAGAGGGGTGGGGAGCACCGGGGAGCTGTTTTTT. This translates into CASSRGVGSTGELFF.

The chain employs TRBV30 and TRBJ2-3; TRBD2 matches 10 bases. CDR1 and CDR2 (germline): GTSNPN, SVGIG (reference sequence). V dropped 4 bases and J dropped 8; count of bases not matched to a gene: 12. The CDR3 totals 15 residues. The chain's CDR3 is CAWIPIAGGPGTQYF. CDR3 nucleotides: TGTGCCTGGATCCCGATAGCGGGAGGCCCAGGTACGCAGTATTTT.

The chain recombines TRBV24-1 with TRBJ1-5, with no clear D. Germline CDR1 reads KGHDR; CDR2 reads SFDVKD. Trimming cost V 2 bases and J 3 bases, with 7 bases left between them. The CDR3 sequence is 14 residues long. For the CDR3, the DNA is TGTGCCACCAGTGATTCAAGTACCAATCAGCCCCAGCATTTT. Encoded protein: CATSDSSTNQPQHF.

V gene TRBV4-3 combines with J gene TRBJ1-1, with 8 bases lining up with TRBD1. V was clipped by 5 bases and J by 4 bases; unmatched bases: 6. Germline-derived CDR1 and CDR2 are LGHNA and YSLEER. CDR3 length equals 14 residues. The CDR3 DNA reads TGCGCCAGCAGCACAACAGGGGGTAGCACTGAAGCTTTCTTT. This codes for CASSTTGGSTEAFF.

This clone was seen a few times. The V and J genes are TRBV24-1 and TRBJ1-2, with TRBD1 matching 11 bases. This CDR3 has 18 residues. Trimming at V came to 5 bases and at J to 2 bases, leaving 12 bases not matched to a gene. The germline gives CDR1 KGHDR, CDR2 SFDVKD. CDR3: CATSVITDRGRGNYGYTF. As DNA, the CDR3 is TGTGCCACCAGTGTTATTACGGACAGGGGGCGCGGGAACTATGGCTACACCTTC.

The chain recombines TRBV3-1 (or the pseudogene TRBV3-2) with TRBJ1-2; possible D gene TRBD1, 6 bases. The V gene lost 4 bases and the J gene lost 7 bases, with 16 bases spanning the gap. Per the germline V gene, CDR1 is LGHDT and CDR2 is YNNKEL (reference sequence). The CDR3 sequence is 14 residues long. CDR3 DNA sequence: TGTGCCAGCAGCCCTAGCCACAGGGAGGGTGGCTACACCTTC. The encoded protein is CASSPSHREGGYTF.

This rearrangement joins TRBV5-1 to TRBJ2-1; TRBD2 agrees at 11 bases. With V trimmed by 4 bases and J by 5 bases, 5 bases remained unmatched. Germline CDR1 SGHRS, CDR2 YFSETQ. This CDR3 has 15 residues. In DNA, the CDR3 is TGCGCCAGCAGCAAGGGACTAGCGGAAAACAATGAGCAGTTCTTC. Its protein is CASSKGLAENNEQFF.

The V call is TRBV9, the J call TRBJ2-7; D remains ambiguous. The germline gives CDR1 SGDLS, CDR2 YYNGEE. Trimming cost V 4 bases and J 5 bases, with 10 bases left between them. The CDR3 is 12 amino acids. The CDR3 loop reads CASSSNGHEQYF. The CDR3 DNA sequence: TGTGCCAGCAGCTCGAACGGCCACGAGCAGTACTTC.

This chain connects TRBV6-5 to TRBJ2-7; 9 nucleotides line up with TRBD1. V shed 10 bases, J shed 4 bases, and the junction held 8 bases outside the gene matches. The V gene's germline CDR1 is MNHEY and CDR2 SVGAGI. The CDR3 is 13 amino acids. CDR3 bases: TGTGCCATCCGGGACAGGGTTGGTTACGAGCAGTACTTC. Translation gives CAIRDRVGYEQYF.

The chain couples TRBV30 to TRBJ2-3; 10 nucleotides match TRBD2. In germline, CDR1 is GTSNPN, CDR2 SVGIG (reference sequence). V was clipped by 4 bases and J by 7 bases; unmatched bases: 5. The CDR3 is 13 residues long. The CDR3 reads CAWTSGSGNTQYF. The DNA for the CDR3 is TGTGCCTGGACTAGCGGGAGTGGAAATACGCAGTATTTT.

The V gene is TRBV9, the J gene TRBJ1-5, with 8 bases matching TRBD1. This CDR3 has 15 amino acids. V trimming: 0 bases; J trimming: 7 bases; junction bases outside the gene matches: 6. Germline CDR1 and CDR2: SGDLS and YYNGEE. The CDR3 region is CASSVGGQEGQPQHF. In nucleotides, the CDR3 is TGTGCCAGCAGCGTAGGGGGACAGGAGGGGCAGCCCCAGCATTTT.

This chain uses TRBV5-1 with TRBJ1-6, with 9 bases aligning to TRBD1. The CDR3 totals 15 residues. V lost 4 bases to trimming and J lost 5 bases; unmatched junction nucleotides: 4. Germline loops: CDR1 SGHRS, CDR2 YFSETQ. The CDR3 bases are TGCGCCAGCAGCGTACAGGGGGCGGATAATTCACCCCTCCACTTT. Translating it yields CASSVQGADNSPLHF.

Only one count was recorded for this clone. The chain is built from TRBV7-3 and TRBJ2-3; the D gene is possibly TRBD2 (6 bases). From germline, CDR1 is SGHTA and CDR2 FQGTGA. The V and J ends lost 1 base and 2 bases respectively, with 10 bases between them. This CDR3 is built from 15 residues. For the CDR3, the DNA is TGTGCCAGCAGCTTAAGGGGGACTTCCACAGATACGCAGTATTTT. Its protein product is CASSLRGTSTDTQYF.

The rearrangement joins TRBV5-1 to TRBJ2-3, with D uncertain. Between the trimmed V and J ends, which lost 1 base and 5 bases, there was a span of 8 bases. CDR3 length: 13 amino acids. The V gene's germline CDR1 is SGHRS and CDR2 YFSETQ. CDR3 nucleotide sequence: TGCGCCAGCAGCTTGAACCCCGTAGATACGCAGTATTTT. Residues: CASSLNPVDTQYF.